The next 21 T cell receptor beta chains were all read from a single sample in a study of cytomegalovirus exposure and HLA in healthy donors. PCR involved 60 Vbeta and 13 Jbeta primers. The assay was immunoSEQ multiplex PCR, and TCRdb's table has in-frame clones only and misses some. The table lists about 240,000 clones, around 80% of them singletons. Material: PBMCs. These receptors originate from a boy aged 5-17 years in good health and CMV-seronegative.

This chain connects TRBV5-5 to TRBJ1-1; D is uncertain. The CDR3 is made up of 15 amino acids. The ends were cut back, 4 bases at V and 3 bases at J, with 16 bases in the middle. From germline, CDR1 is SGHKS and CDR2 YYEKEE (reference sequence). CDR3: CASSPSLGRDTEAFF. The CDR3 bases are TGTGCCAGCAGCCCGTCTCTTGGGAGGGACACTGAAGCTTTCTTT.

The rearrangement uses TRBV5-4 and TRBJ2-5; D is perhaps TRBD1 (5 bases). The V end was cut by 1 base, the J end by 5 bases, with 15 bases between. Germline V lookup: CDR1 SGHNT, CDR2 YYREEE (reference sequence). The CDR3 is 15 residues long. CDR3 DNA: TGTGCCAGCAGCTTGAGGCAGGGTGTGCAGGAGACCCAGTACTTC. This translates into CASSLRQGVQETQYF.

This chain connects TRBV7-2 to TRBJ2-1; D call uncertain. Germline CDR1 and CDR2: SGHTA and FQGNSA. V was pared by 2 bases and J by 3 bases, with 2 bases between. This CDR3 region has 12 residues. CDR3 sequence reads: CASSLYYNEQFF. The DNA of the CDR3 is TGTGCCAGCAGCTTATACTACAATGAGCAGTTCTTC.

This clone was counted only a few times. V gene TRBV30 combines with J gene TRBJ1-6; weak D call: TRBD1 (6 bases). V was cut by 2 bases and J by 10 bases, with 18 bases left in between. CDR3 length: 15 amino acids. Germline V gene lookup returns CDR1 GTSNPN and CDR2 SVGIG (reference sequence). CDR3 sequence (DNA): TGTGCCTGGAGTTCATATTCAGGGGTGGACTCACCCCTCCACTTT. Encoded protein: CAWSSYSGVDSPLHF.

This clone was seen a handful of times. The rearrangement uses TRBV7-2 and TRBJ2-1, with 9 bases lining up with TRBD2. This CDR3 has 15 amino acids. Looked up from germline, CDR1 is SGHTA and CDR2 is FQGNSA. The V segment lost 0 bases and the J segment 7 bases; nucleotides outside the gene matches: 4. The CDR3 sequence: CASSLAAGGQNEQFF. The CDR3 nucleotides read TGTGCCAGCAGCTTAGCGGCGGGAGGGCAAAATGAGCAGTTCTTC.

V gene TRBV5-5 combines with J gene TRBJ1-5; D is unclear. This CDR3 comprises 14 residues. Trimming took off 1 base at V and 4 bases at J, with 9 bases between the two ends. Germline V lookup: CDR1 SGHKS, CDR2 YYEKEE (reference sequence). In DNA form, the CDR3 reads TGTGCCAGCAGCTTGAGCGATGATAATCAGCCCCAGCATTTT. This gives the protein CASSLSDDNQPQHF.

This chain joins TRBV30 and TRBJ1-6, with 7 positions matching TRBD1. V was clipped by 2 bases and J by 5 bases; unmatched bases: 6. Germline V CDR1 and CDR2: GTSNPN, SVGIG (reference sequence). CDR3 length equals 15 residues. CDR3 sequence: CAWSPRDRHNSPLHF. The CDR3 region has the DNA TGTGCCTGGAGTCCTCGGGACAGACATAATTCACCCCTCCACTTT.

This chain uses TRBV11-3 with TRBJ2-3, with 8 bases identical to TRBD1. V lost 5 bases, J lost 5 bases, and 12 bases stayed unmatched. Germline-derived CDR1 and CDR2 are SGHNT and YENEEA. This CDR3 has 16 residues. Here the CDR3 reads CASSIGQGPGGDTQYF. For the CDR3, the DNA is TGTGCCAGCAGCATTGGACAGGGACCCGGGGGAGATACGCAGTATTTT.

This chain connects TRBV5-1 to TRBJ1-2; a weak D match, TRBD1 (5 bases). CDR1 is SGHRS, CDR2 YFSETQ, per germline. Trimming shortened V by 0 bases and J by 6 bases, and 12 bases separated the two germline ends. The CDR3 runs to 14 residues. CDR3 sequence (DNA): TGCGCCAGCAGCTTGGTGGCCGGGACTGATGGCTACACCTTC. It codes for CASSLVAGTDGYTF.

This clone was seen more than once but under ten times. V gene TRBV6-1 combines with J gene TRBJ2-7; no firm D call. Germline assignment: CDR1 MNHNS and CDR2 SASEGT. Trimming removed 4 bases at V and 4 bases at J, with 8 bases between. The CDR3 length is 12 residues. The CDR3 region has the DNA TGTGCCAGCAGTGCGGTCGTTTACGAGCAGTACTTC. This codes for CASSAVVYEQYF.

The CDR3 reads CASGQGGMSYNEQFF. The CDR3 DNA is TGTGCCAGCGGCCAGGGCGGGATGTCCTACAATGAGCAGTTCTTC. The rearrangement uses TRBV27 and TRBJ2-1; a possible D gene is TRBD2 (6 bases). Germline V gene sequence: CDR1 MNHEY, CDR2 SMNVEV (reference sequence). This CDR3 comprises 15 residues. V was cut by 8 bases and J by 1 base, with 15 bases left in between.

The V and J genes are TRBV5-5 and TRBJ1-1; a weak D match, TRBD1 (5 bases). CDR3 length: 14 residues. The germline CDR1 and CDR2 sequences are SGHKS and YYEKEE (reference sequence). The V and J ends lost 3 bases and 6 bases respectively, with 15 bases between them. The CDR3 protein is CASSYQGMGAEAFF. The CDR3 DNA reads TGTGCCAGCAGCTACCAGGGAATGGGCGCTGAAGCTTTCTTT.

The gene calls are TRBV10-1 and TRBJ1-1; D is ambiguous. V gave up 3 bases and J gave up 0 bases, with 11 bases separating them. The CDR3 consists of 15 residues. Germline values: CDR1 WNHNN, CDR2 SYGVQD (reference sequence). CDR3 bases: TGCGCCAGCAGTGAAAGCGGGCGGTTGAACACTGAAGCTTTCTTT. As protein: CASSESGRLNTEAFF.

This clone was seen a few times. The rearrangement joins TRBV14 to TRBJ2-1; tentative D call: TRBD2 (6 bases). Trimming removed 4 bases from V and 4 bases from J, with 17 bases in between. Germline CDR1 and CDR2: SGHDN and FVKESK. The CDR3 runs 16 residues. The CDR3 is CASSLTAGTLYNEQFF. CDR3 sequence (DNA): TGTGCCAGCAGCCTCACCGCCGGGACTCTATACAATGAGCAGTTCTTC.

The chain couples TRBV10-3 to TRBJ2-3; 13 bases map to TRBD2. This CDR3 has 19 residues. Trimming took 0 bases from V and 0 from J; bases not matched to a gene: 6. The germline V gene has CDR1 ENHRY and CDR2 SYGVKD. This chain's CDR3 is CAISESGTSGDPSTDTQYF. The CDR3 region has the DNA TGTGCCATCAGTGAGTCTGGGACTAGCGGGGACCCTAGCACAGATACGCAGTATTTT.

Here the CDR3 DNA reads TGTGCCAGCAGTTTAGGGGACAGGGGCTATGGCTACACCTTC. Its protein product is CASSLGDRGYGYTF. This sequence joins TRBV27 and TRBJ1-2; 10 nucleotides match TRBD1. CDR3 size: 14 residues. Trimming cost V 2 bases and J 4 bases; bases outside gene matches: 1. Germline lookup yields CDR1 MNHEY and CDR2 SMNVEV (reference sequence).

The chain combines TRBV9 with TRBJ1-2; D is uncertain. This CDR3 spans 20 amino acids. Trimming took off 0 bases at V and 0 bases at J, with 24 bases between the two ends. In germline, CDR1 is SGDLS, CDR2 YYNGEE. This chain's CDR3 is CASSVVILGSPAKANYGYTF. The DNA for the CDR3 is TGTGCCAGCAGCGTAGTAATTTTGGGCAGCCCGGCGAAAGCTAACTATGGCTACACCTTC.

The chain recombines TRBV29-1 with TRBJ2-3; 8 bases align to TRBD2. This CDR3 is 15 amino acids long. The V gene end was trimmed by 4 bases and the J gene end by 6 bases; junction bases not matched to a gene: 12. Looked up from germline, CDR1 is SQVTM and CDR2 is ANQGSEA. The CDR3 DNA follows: TGCAGCGTTGCCCAAAGCGGGAGTTTAGGGGATACGCAGTATTTT. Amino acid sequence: CSVAQSGSLGDTQYF.

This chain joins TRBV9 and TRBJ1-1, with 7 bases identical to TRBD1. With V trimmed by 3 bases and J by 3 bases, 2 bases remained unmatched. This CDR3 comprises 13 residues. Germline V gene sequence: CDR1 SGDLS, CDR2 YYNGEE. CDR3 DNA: TGTGCCAGCAGCGCAGGGACAGACACTGAAGCTTTCTTT. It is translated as CASSAGTDTEAFF.

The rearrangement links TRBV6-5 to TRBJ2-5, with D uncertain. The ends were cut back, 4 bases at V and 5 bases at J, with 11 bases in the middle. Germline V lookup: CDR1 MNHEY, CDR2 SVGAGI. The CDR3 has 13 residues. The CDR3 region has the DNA TGTGCCAGCAGTTTGTCAGGTGTTGAGACCCAGTACTTC. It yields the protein CASSLSGVETQYF.

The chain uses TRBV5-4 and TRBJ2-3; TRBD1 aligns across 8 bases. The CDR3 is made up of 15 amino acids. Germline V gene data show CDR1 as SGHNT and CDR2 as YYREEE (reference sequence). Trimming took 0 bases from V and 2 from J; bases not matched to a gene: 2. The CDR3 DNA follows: TGTGCCAGCAGCTTGGCGACAGGGGCCACAGATACGCAGTATTTT. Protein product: CASSLATGATDTQYF.